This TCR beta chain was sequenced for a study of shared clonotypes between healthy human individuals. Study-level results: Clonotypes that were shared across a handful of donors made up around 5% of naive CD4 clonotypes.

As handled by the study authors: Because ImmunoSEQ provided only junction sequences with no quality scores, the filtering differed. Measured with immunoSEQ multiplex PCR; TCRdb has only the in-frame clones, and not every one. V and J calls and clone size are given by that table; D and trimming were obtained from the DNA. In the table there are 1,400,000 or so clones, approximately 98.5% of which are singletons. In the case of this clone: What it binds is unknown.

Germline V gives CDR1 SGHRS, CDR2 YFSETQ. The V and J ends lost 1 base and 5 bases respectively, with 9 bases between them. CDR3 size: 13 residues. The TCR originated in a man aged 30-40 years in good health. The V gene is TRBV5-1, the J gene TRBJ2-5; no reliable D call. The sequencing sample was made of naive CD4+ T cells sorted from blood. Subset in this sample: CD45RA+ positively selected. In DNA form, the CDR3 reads TGCGCCAGCAGCTTGAAGGATCTGGAGACCCAGTACTTC. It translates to CASSLKDLETQYF. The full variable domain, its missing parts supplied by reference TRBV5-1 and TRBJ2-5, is KAGVTQTPRYLIKTRGQQVTLSCSPISGHRSVSWYQQTPGQGLQFLFEYFSETQRNKGNFPGRFSGRQFSNSRSEMNVSTLELGDSALYLCASSLKDLETQYFGPGTRLLVL.